This T cell receptor beta chain is from a study of T cell responses to AZD1222 COVID-19 vaccine. This CDR3 has 13 amino acids. Germline CDR1 reads SGHDN; CDR2 reads FVKESK. Between the trimmed V and J ends, which lost 1 base and 7 bases, there was a span of 10 bases. Study-level points and caveats: Spike-specific TCR breadth and depth grew following two AZD1222 doses. The donors showed a predominance of white British ancestry and of females, with possible underestimation of clonal diversity. Seropositive status at baseline applied to only 6 or 7 AZD1222 recipients.

Points on this clone: The antigen remains undetermined.

The method was immunoSEQ multiplex PCR; TCRdb's version includes in-frame clones alone and lacks a portion of them. This table holds roughly 80,000 clones, roughly 89% found once. This TCR was recovered from an adult who received the AZD1222 COVID-19 vaccine. Sample: peripheral blood, taken 28 days after the second AZD1222 dose. V and J are TRBV14 and TRBJ1-1; D call uncertain. The CDR3 is CASSQVAGFEAFF. The CDR3, as DNA: TGTGCCAGCAGCCAAGTAGCTGGGTTTGAAGCTTTCTTT.